The 25 T cell receptor beta chains listed next were all sequenced from one sample in a study of a mutant IDH1 vaccine in newly diagnosed glioma. Clones were sequenced by immunoSEQ multiplex PCR, and TCRdb holds only the in-frame ones, with some missing. The table records approximately 39,000 clones, 75% to 85% of them present only once. Their specific antigens are unknown. Indicated time point: week 23, last vaccination. Each vaccine dose was 300 ug of mutant IDH1 20-mer peptide, with topical imiquimod. The starting material was PBMCs, obtained from a glioma patient whose treatment included an IDH1 peptide vaccine. The receptor source for this set is a man in his forties with glioma.

The rearrangement joins TRBV6-5 to TRBJ2-3, with D uncertain. The V gene's germline CDR1 is MNHEY and CDR2 SVGAGI. There are 13 residues in the CDR3. Trimming took off 5 bases at V and 6 bases at J, with 12 bases between the two ends. CDR3 DNA: TGTGCCAGCAGTACCCTGGGTGGGGATACGCAGTATTTT. Translating gives CASSTLGGDTQYF.

The chain couples TRBV19 to TRBJ2-7, with 8 bases identical to TRBD1. Looked up from germline, CDR1 is LNHDA and CDR2 is SQIVND (reference sequence). There are 15 residues in the CDR3. The V and J ends lost 4 bases and 1 base, in that order; junction bases with no gene match: 6. CDR3 loop: CASSRGQVISYEQYF. The CDR3 nucleotides read TGTGCCAGTAGTAGGGGACAGGTAATTTCCTACGAGCAGTACTTC.

In its sample, this clone was seen once. V gene TRBV30 combines with J gene TRBJ1-2, with D hard to call. The CDR3 covers 13 residues. Germline V gene sequence: CDR1 GTSNPN, CDR2 SVGIG (reference sequence). V gave up 5 bases and J gave up 8 bases, with 18 bases separating them. Here the CDR3 DNA reads TGTGCCTGGGCTGCGGACCCCCAATGGGGCTACACCTTC. Its translation is CAWAADPQWGYTF.

This clone was counted once. This rearrangement joins TRBV5-4 to TRBJ1-4, with D uncertain. Per the germline V gene, CDR1 is SGHNT and CDR2 is YYREEE (reference sequence). V was shortened by 4 bases and J by 8 bases, with 12 bases between the two germline ends. This CDR3 has 13 residues. The DNA for the CDR3 is TGTGCCAGCAGCCTCTCAGTGGGGGAAAAACTGTTTTTT. Its translation is CASSLSVGEKLFF.

CDR3 residues: CASSLAHAEQYF. As DNA, the CDR3 is TGTGCCAGCAGCTTGGCCCACGCCGAGCAGTACTTC. The rearrangement joins TRBV5-5 to TRBJ2-7; no firm D call. Trimming shortened V by 0 bases and J by 6 bases, and 7 bases separated the two germline ends. Germline CDR1 SGHKS, CDR2 YYEKEE (reference sequence). The CDR3 is 12 residues long.

This clone was seen a few times. J is TRBJ1-1 and V is TRBV5-4, with TRBD1 as a possible D gene (5 bases). The CDR3 loop spans 14 amino acids. V lost 5 bases and J lost 2, with 13 bases in between. Germline V gene data show CDR1 as SGHNT and CDR2 as YYREEE (reference sequence). The CDR3 here is CASRYGQINTEAFF. The CDR3 bases are TGTGCCAGCAGATATGGACAAATTAACACTGAAGCTTTCTTT.

This chain connects TRBV6-4 to TRBJ1-6; D remains unclear. There are 13 residues in the CDR3. V lost 6 bases and J 6 bases, leaving 9 bases between the germline ends. Germline loops: CDR1 MRHNA, CDR2 SNTAGT. The CDR3, as DNA: TGTGCCAGCAGGGACCGTAGTAATTCACCCCTCCACTTT. Amino acids: CASRDRSNSPLHF.

V is TRBV18 and J is TRBJ2-5; the D gene is possibly TRBD1 (6 bases). Germline-derived CDR1 and CDR2 are KGHSH and LQKENI. V was shortened by 5 bases and J by 2 bases, with 9 bases between the two germline ends. There are 13 residues in the CDR3. The CDR3 coding sequence is TGTGCCAGCTCAACGGACAGACAAGAGACCCAGTACTTC. It yields the protein CASSTDRQETQYF.

This clone was detected once. The V and J genes are TRBV5-5 and TRBJ2-1, with 10 positions matching TRBD1. Germline V CDR1 and CDR2: SGHKS, YYEKEE (reference sequence). The CDR3 length is 15 residues. V lost 4 bases to trimming and J lost 1 base; unmatched junction nucleotides: 2. This chain's CDR3 is CASSQGQGSYNEQFF. The CDR3 DNA is TGTGCCAGCAGCCAGGGACAGGGGTCCTACAATGAGCAGTTCTTC.

The chain employs TRBV19 and TRBJ1-1; possible D gene TRBD1, 5 bases. V was clipped by 1 base and J by 3 bases, with 6 bases between them. In germline, CDR1 is LNHDA, CDR2 SQIVND (reference sequence). This CDR3 comprises 13 residues. The CDR3 region is CASSIGTHTEAFF. CDR3 coding DNA: TGTGCCAGTAGTATAGGGACACACACTGAAGCTTTCTTT. Full variable domain (outside the CDR3, taken from reference TRBV19 and TRBJ1-1): DGGITQSPKYLFRKEGQNVTLSCEQNLNHDAMYWYRQDPGQGLRLIYYSQIVNDFQKGDIAEGYSVSREKKESFPLTVTSAQKNPTAFYLCASSIGTHTEAFFGQGTRLTVV.

This sequence joins TRBV6-5 and TRBJ2-5; 8 bases agree with TRBD2. The CDR3 has 15 amino acids. V shed 6 bases, J shed 0 bases, and the junction held 6 bases outside the gene matches. Germline CDR1 MNHEY, CDR2 SVGAGI. CDR3 sequence: CASRQSGSHQETQYF. The DNA of the CDR3 is TGTGCCAGCAGGCAAAGCGGGAGCCACCAAGAGACCCAGTACTTC.

The genes are TRBV6-5 and TRBJ1-5, with D unresolved. Germline loops: CDR1 MNHEY, CDR2 SVGAGI. The CDR3 runs 15 residues. Trimming took 6 bases from V and 0 from J, leaving 12 bases between them. CDR3 coding DNA: TGTGCCAGCAGCCGACTCCCCAATAGCAATCAGCCCCAGCATTTT. Residues: CASSRLPNSNQPQHF.

The rearrangement links TRBV4-2 to TRBJ2-2, with 10 nucleotides matching TRBD2. Germline CDR1 LGHNA, CDR2 YNFKEQ. The V gene end was trimmed by 6 bases and the J gene end by 5 bases; junction bases not matched to a gene: 3. The CDR3 is 14 amino acids. CDR3 coding DNA: TGTGCCAGCAGGACACTAGCGGGAACCGGGGAGCTGTTTTTT. Translation gives CASRTLAGTGELFF.

In its sample, this clone was seen once. DNA of the CDR3: TGTGCCAGCAGCCAGTACAGGGGAATAGGCTTTGGTGAAGCTTTCTTT. Protein sequence: CASSQYRGIGFGEAFF. The chain carries TRBV11-2 and TRBJ1-1; TRBD1 agrees at 7 bases. The CDR3 has 16 residues. CDR1 and CDR2 (germline): SGHAT, FQNNGV. Trimming removed 5 bases from V and 7 bases from J; junction bases left unmatched: 16. The complete variable domain, with remaining parts taken from reference TRBV11-2 and TRBJ1-1, reads EAGVAQSPRYKIIEKRQSVAFWCNPISGHATLYWYQQILGQGPKLLIQFQNNGVVDDSQLPKDRFSAERLKGVDSTLKIQPAKLEDSAVYLCASSQYRGIGFGEAFFGQGTRLTVV.

This clone showed up just once. This chain joins TRBV5-4 and TRBJ1-2; 10 bases agree with TRBD1. The J segment lost 4 bases and the V segment lost 4 bases, leaving 7 bases of the junction unmatched. Germline assignment: CDR1 SGHNT and CDR2 YYREEE (reference sequence). The CDR3 runs 15 residues. The CDR3 loop is CASSPRTGGPYGYTF. In DNA form, the CDR3 reads TGTGCCAGCAGCCCGAGGACAGGGGGGCCCTATGGCTACACCTTC.

The V call is TRBV30, the J call TRBJ2-2; 9 bases map to TRBD1. V gave up 2 bases and J gave up 5 bases; unmatched junction bases: 12. CDR1 and CDR2 from the germline V gene are GTSNPN and SVGIG (reference sequence). The length of the CDR3 is 17 residues. The CDR3 DNA is TGTGCCTGGAGTTATACAGGGGGCATAAGAAGGACCGGGGAGCTGTTTTTT. This codes for CAWSYTGGIRRTGELFF.

This rearrangement joins TRBV6-4 to TRBJ1-6; 7 nucleotides line up with TRBD1. V lost 6 bases, J lost 7 bases, and 9 bases stayed unmatched. The CDR3 contains 15 residues. CDR1 is MRHNA and CDR2 is SNTAGT in the germline V gene. CDR3 coding DNA: TGTGCCAGCAGCACGGAGGGACAGCCCAATTCACCCCTCCACTTT. Its translation: CASSTEGQPNSPLHF.

This clone came up a few times. V usage is TRBV2 and J usage is TRBJ1-2; D gene unclear. The CDR3 length is 14 residues. Germline lookup yields CDR1 SNHLY and CDR2 FYNNEI. The V gene lost 8 bases and the J gene lost 3 bases, with 16 bases spanning the gap. The CDR3 here is CASEDGREDYGYTF. CDR3 coding DNA: TGTGCCAGCGAGGACGGCCGAGAGGACTATGGCTACACCTTC.

This rearrangement joins TRBV9 to TRBJ2-7, with a tentative D call TRBD2 (6 bases). V lost 1 base, J lost 4 bases, and 15 bases lay in between. Germline V gene data show CDR1 as SGDLS and CDR2 as YYNGEE. The CDR3 is made up of 15 amino acids. This CDR3 is CASSVFGDSTYEQYF. The CDR3 DNA is TGTGCCAGCAGCGTATTTGGGGACTCCACTTACGAGCAGTACTTC.

The CDR3 spells CASSQGRSRSIQYF. DNA of the CDR3: TGTGCCAGCAGCCAAGGGAGGAGCAGGTCTATTCAGTACTTC. The chain is built from TRBV4-2 and TRBJ2-4; a possible D gene is TRBD2 (5 bases). The ends were cut back, 1 base at V and 10 bases at J, with 14 bases in the middle. The CDR3 extends over 14 amino acids. Germline V gene data show CDR1 as LGHNA and CDR2 as YNFKEQ.

The chain recombines TRBV7-2 with TRBJ1-4; 9 positions match TRBD1. The CDR3 extends over 16 amino acids. V shed 5 bases and J 7 bases; nucleotides not matched to a gene: 11. The germline CDR1 and CDR2 sequences are SGHTA and FQGNSA. The CDR3 sequence is CASSITRTGEGEKLFF. The CDR3, as DNA: TGTGCCAGCAGCATCACCCGGACAGGGGAGGGTGAAAAACTGTTTTTT.

V gene TRBV13 combines with J gene TRBJ2-7, with TRBD1 matching over 8 bases. V gave up 2 bases and J gave up 9 bases; unmatched junction bases: 6. The CDR3 runs 13 residues. Germline V gene lookup returns CDR1 PRHDT and CDR2 FYEKMQ (reference sequence). CDR3 bases: TGTGCCAGCAGCTTATCAGGGGGCGGGATGCAGTACTTC. Translation gives CASSLSGGGMQYF.

The gene calls are TRBV21-1 and TRBJ1-5; the D segment call TRBD1 is taken from the table without a DNA check. TRBV21-1 is listed as a pseudogene. This CDR3 is 17 amino acids long. CDR3 sequence (DNA): TGTGCCAGCAGCAAACGGGCGGACAGGCATCTAAATCAGCCCCAGCATTTT. Its translation: CASSKRADRHLNQPQHF.

This clone occurred once. The chain employs TRBV5-4 and TRBJ2-7; 7 bases align to TRBD2. The V gene end was trimmed by 4 bases and the J gene end by 2 bases; junction bases not matched to a gene: 6. From germline, CDR1 is SGHNT and CDR2 YYREEE (reference sequence). The CDR3 is 14 residues long. The CDR3 loop is CASSLAVPPYEQYF. CDR3 DNA sequence: TGTGCCAGCAGCCTAGCGGTTCCCCCCTACGAGCAGTACTTC.

This sequence joins TRBV11-2 and TRBJ2-1; perhaps TRBD2 as D (6 bases). The CDR3 length is 15 residues. The germline V gene has CDR1 SGHAT and CDR2 FQNNGV. Trimming left V 6 bases short and J 5 bases short, with 17 bases between. The CDR3: CASRSLRERDNEQFF. The CDR3 DNA reads TGTGCCAGCAGGTCATTACGGGAGCGCGACAATGAGCAGTTCTTC.